Each of the 18 T cell receptor beta chains below was sequenced from the same sample in a study of blood T cells in healthy people across ages. Through a sample-barcoded 5' primer and a J-beta primer mix, a second PCR was run for about 6 to 11 cycles. TCRdb reanalysed the 5' RACE reads using MiXCR and keeps one entry per CDR3 protein. The sample carries about 1.6 million distinct CDR3 sequences, roughly 30% recorded once. Material for sequencing was blood. These receptors all come from a woman in her 30s in good health.

This clonotype was seen more than once but under ten times. V is TRBV30 and J is TRBJ2-4; TRBD1 aligns across 10 bases. The J call may be mistaken, given a closer DNA end match to TRBJ2-7. The CDR3 contains 14 residues. The germline V gene has CDR1 GTSNPN and CDR2 SVGIG (reference sequence). CDR3 residues: CAWSLGTGAHEQYF. The CDR3 region has the DNA TGTGCCTGGAGTTTGGGGACAGGGGCCCACGAGCAGTACTTC.

The V and J genes are TRBV4-1 and TRBJ2-1, with D unclear. TRBJ2-7 explains the end of the DNA better; the J call may be wrong. The CDR3 length is 16 residues. Germline V CDR1 and CDR2: MGHRA, YSYEKL. CDR3 in DNA: TGCGCCAGCAGCCAAGGAGGCGTCTTAACCTACAATGAGCAGTACTTC. Protein: CASSQGGVLTYNEQYF.

The chain joins TRBV30 to TRBJ2-1; 9 bases align to TRBD2. The CDR3 runs to 16 residues. With 0 bases clipped from V and 7 bases from J, the junction kept 10 bases outside the gene matches. Germline V gives CDR1 GTSNPN, CDR2 SVGIG (reference sequence). The CDR3 DNA reads TGTGCCTGGAGTGTAGGGCTAGCGGGACTCAAAAATGAGCAGTTCTTC. It translates to CAWSVGLAGLKNEQFF. Combining the CDR3 with reference TRBV30 and TRBJ2-1 gives the whole variable domain SQTIHQWPATLVQPVGSPLSLECTVEGTSNPNLYWYRQAAGRGLQLLFYSVGIGQISSEVPQNLSASRPQDRQFILSSKKLLLSDSGFYLCAWSVGLAGLKNEQFFGPGTRLTVL.

There are a few counts of this clonotype. The chain joins TRBV4-1 to TRBJ1-6; tentatively, D is TRBD1 (6 bases). Germline V gene data show CDR1 as MGHRA and CDR2 as YSYEKL. The CDR3 has 15 residues. V was cut by 1 base and J by 6 bases, with 10 bases left in between. CDR3 DNA sequence: TGCGCCAGCAGCCAAGCACAGGGCCCTAATTCACCCCTCCACTTT. Residues: CASSQAQGPNSPLHF.

This chain connects TRBV20-1 to TRBJ2-3; no clear D. Germline V gene sequence: CDR1 DFQATT, CDR2 SNEGSKA (reference sequence). The ends were cut back, 4 bases at V and 2 bases at J, with 10 bases in the middle. This CDR3 region has 13 residues. CDR3: CSATTANTDTQYF. Here the CDR3 DNA reads TGCAGTGCTACGACTGCAAACACAGATACGCAGTATTTT.

This sequence joins TRBV6-1 and TRBJ2-7; 9 bases align to TRBD2. The germline V gene has CDR1 MNHNS and CDR2 SASEGT. This CDR3 spans 16 amino acids. Unmatched junction bases numbered 9, after V lost 6 bases and J lost 0 bases. Here the CDR3 DNA reads TGTGCCAGCAGGGGGCACGAACTAGCGGGCTCCTACGAGCAGTACTTC. Translated, it gives CASRGHELAGSYEQYF.

This chain links TRBV28 with TRBJ2-1; the D gene is possibly TRBD2 (6 bases). The CDR3 length is 16 residues. The germline V gene has CDR1 MDHEN and CDR2 SYDVKM. V dropped 5 bases and J dropped 7 bases, with 21 bases sitting between them. The CDR3 DNA follows: TGTGCCAGCAGTAGGGTCGGGGGTCTGAGTACAAATGAGCAGTTCTTC. Its translation is CASSRVGGLSTNEQFF.

As regards this clonotype: A much larger clone lies a single base off, so this may be a read error. Since no conserved phenylalanine or tryptophan closes the CDR3, a read error is the likely cause. This chain uses TRBV20-1 with TRBJ2-2; 9 bases align to TRBD2. CDR1 DFQATT and CDR2 SNEGSKA come from the germline V gene (reference sequence). The CDR3 runs to 15 residues. V lost 1 base, J lost 6 bases, and 6 bases stayed unmatched. CDR3 in amino acids: CSARVVGLAPGELFC. CDR3 sequence (DNA): TGCAGTGCTAGAGTGGTAGGACTAGCGCCCGGGGAGCTGTTTTGT.

The chain has TRBV9 and TRBJ1-4; perhaps TRBD1 as D (5 bases). The CDR3 length is 14 residues. Germline CDR1 is SGDLS and CDR2 is YYNGEE. Trimming took off 4 bases at V and 6 bases at J, with 13 bases between the two ends. CDR3 DNA: TGTGCCAGCAGCTTGGACGGGGGAGATGAAAAACTGTTTTTT. Protein product: CASSLDGGDEKLFF.

This clonotype has a handful of counts. The V and J genes are TRBV10-3 and TRBJ1-6; D gene unclear. V lost 2 bases, J lost 10 bases, and 12 bases lay in between. Germline V gene lookup returns CDR1 ENHRY and CDR2 SYGVKD. The CDR3 is 14 residues long. In DNA, the CDR3 is TGTGCCATCAGTGAGAAGGAGACACGGTCACCCCTCCACTTT. It specifies CAISEKETRSPLHF.

V usage is TRBV5-1 and J usage is TRBJ1-6; TRBD1 agrees at 9 bases. Germline V gives CDR1 SGHRS, CDR2 YFSETQ. Germline trimming cut 4 bases from V and 7 bases from J; bases unmatched to any gene: 6. CDR3 size: 15 residues. CDR3 bases: TGCGCCAGCAGCCTTTGGGGGACAGGGAATTCACCCCTCCACTTT. Its translation is CASSLWGTGNSPLHF.

A few counts support this clonotype. The J gene is TRBJ2-5, the V gene TRBV20-1; no firm D call. CDR1 is DFQATT, CDR2 SNEGSKA, per germline (reference sequence). This CDR3 is built from 13 residues. V was shortened by 6 bases and J by 3 bases, with 14 bases between the two germline ends. CDR3 protein: CSARTDREETQYF. CDR3 DNA: TGCAGTGCCCGAACCGACCGAGAAGAGACCCAGTACTTC.

Details on this clonotype: A much more abundant neighbour one base away suggests this may be a read error. The rearrangement joins TRBV4-1 to TRBJ2-7; a weak D match, TRBD2 (5 bases). Germline V gives CDR1 MGHRA, CDR2 YSYEKL. V was shortened by 1 base and J by 5 bases, with 18 bases between the two germline ends. This CDR3 region has 16 residues. CDR3 protein: CASSQVRARGRDEQYF. For the CDR3, the DNA is TGCGCCAGCAGCCAAGTTCGGGCCCGGGGTCGGGACGAGCAGTACTTC.

The chain has TRBV19 and TRBJ2-1; TRBD2 agrees at 12 bases. J was trimmed by 3 bases and V by 7 bases; bases with no gene match: 4. There are 15 residues in the CDR3. In germline, CDR1 is LNHDA, CDR2 SQIVND (reference sequence). This CDR3 reads CASNRLAGVYNEQFF. The CDR3 nucleotides read TGTGCCAGTAATAGACTAGCGGGAGTCTACAATGAGCAGTTCTTC.

The chain combines TRBV4-1 with TRBJ2-7; D ambiguous. V lost 1 base, J lost 2 bases, and 15 bases lay in between. This CDR3 comprises 16 residues. Looked up from germline, CDR1 is MGHRA and CDR2 is YSYEKL. CDR3 coding DNA: TGCGCCAGCAGCCAAGCCCCCTCCCCGATGCCCTACGAGCAGTACTTC. Translated, it gives CASSQAPSPMPYEQYF.

The CDR3, as DNA: TGCAGTGCTAGACTCCCCGGGACTAGCGGGGGAATTAGTAGCACAGATACGCAGTATTTT. Protein sequence: CSARLPGTSGGISSTDTQYF. The chain joins TRBV20-1 to TRBJ2-3; 14 nucleotides align to TRBD2. Germline V CDR1 and CDR2: DFQATT, SNEGSKA (reference sequence). The CDR3 extends over 20 amino acids. With V trimmed by 2 bases and J by 0 bases, 13 bases remained unmatched.

This sequence joins TRBV6-1 and TRBJ2-5; D unresolved. The DNA matches TRBJ2-7 better at its end, which makes the J call doubtful. The CDR3 has 10 residues. Germline V gene data show CDR1 as MNHNS and CDR2 as SASEGT. Here the CDR3 DNA reads TGTGCCACAACGGCCTACGAGCAGTACTTC. As protein: CATTAYEQYF.

The chain recombines TRBV12-5 with TRBJ2-3, with 7 positions matching TRBD2. The CDR3 has 12 amino acids. The germline V gene encodes CDR1 LGHNT and CDR2 FRNRAP. After removal of 7 bases from V and 14 bases from J, the junction contained 12 bases not matched to a gene. The CDR3 here is CASAMVGGVAYF. CDR3 coding DNA: TGTGCTAGTGCCATGGTGGGAGGGGTGGCGTATTTT.